A few counts support the clone carrying this TCR beta chain. This specimen comes from a study of CD8 T cells in ankylosing spondylitis. The CDR3 sequence is 15 residues long. Germline V gene sequence: CDR1 SGHAT, CDR2 FQNNGV. V was shortened by 7 bases and J by 3 bases, with 16 bases between the two germline ends. MiXCR was run by TCRdb on the 5' RACE reads, yielding one entry per CDR3 protein. The sample consists of roughly 230,000 distinct CDR3 sequences, roughly 8.2% of them appearing once. Sequenced sample: blood, either unsorted or a sorted T cell fraction (not recorded which). This sequence originates from a female donor with ankylosing spondylitis or in good health (not recorded which). The gene calls are TRBV11-2 and TRBJ2-1; perhaps TRBD1 as D (5 bases). The CDR3 here is CASIDGALDYNEQFF. The CDR3 region has the DNA TGTGCCAGCATCGATGGGGCTCTAGACTACAATGAGCAGTTCTTC.